These 10 T cell receptor beta chains came from one sample sequenced in a study of cytomegalovirus exposure and HLA in healthy donors. The PCR used 60 Vbeta and 13 Jbeta primers. The data were produced by immunoSEQ multiplex PCR, yet TCRdb's version contains in-frame clones alone and is incomplete. The table has around 130,000 clones, 70% to 90% seen once. Sequenced input: PBMCs. These receptors were taken from a middle-aged man in good health and CMV-seronegative.

In this sample, this clone turned up a few times. The V and J genes are TRBV11-1 and TRBJ2-1, with TRBD2 matching 13 bases. Looked up from germline, CDR1 is SGHAT and CDR2 is FQDESV (reference sequence). After removal of 1 base from V and 7 bases from J, the junction contained 4 bases not matched to a gene. The CDR3 is 16 amino acids. CDR3 in amino acids: CASSLVGTSGVNEQFF. The CDR3 DNA is TGTGCCAGCAGCTTAGTCGGGACTAGCGGGGTGAATGAGCAGTTCTTC.

J is TRBJ2-2 and V is TRBV5-1; D may be TRBD1 (7 bases). The ends were cut back, 0 bases at V and 0 bases at J, with 15 bases in the middle. Germline V CDR1 and CDR2: SGHRS, YFSETQ. CDR3 length: 18 amino acids. CDR3 bases: TGCGCCAGCAGCTTGGTGGCAGGGGGGCCGACGAACACCGGGGAGCTGTTTTTT. It yields the protein CASSLVAGGPTNTGELFF.

The chain combines TRBV9 with TRBJ1-6; 8 positions match TRBD1. CDR1 is SGDLS, CDR2 YYNGEE, per germline. The CDR3 contains 14 residues. V gave up 5 bases and J gave up 10 bases; unmatched junction bases: 8. The CDR3: CASSGGQGWSPLHF. CDR3 bases: TGTGCCAGCAGTGGAGGACAGGGTTGGTCACCCCTCCACTTT. Supplemented by reference TRBV9 and TRBJ1-6, the full variable domain reads DSGVTQTPKHLITATGQRVTLRCSPRSGDLSVYWYQQSLDQGLQFLIQYYNGEERAKGNILERFSAQQFPDLHSELNLSSLELGDSALYFCASSGGQGWSPLHFGNGTRLTVT.

J is TRBJ2-7 and V is TRBV9; 7 nucleotides agree with TRBD1. The length of the CDR3 is 16 residues. The trim removed 4 bases at V and 2 bases at J, leaving 12 bases unmatched. Germline CDR1 and CDR2: SGDLS and YYNGEE. Written as DNA, the CDR3 is TGTGCCAGCAGCCCGTGGACAGGAGGCACTACCTACGAGCAGTACTTC. Translated, it gives CASSPWTGGTTYEQYF.

The gene calls are TRBV6-5 and TRBJ2-2; D is unresolved. V was clipped by 3 bases and J by 0 bases, with 11 bases between them. The CDR3 sequence is 16 residues long. In germline, CDR1 is MNHEY, CDR2 SVGAGI. In DNA, the CDR3 is TGTGCCAGCAGTTATTTACCACAGACGAACACCGGGGAGCTGTTTTTT. It codes for CASSYLPQTNTGELFF.

V is TRBV9 and J is TRBJ1-3; D is possibly TRBD1 (5 bases). Trimming took off 0 bases at V and 4 bases at J, with 11 bases between the two ends. The CDR3 sequence is 15 residues long. Germline V gene lookup returns CDR1 SGDLS and CDR2 YYNGEE. CDR3 sequence (DNA): TGTGCCAGCAGCGTAGTGCCAGGGTTAGGAAACACCATATATTTT. This gives the protein CASSVVPGLGNTIYF. The whole variable domain, remainder taken from reference TRBV9 and TRBJ1-3, is DSGVTQTPKHLITATGQRVTLRCSPRSGDLSVYWYQQSLDQGLQFLIQYYNGEERAKGNILERFSAQQFPDLHSELNLSSLELGDSALYFCASSVVPGLGNTIYFGEGSWLTVV.

The chain is built from TRBV6-4 and TRBJ2-2; perhaps TRBD1 as D (5 bases). This CDR3 spans 13 amino acids. V was cut by 0 bases and J by 7 bases, with 6 bases left in between. Germline V CDR1 and CDR2: MRHNA, SNTAGT. The CDR3 here is CASSDSDSGELFF. DNA for the CDR3: TGTGCCAGCAGTGACTCCGACAGCGGGGAGCTGTTTTTT.

This clone is a singleton in its sample. The chain links TRBV11-3 to TRBJ2-2; D ambiguous. Germline V gene data show CDR1 as SGHNT and CDR2 as YENEEA. V lost 1 base to trimming and J lost 8 bases, with 8 bases between them. The CDR3 extends over 13 amino acids. CDR3 in DNA: TGTGCCAGCAGCTTAGGAGTTGATGGGGAGCTGTTTTTT. Its translation is CASSLGVDGELFF.

This clone came up a few times. The chain links TRBV28 to TRBJ2-3; possibly TRBD1 for D (5 bases). This CDR3 is built from 13 residues. Trimming removed 8 bases at V and 2 bases at J, with 11 bases between. CDR1 is MDHEN, CDR2 SYDVKM, per germline. The CDR3 spells CASRRQPTDTQYF. For the CDR3, the DNA is TGTGCCAGCCGGCGACAGCCCACAGATACGCAGTATTTT.

The chain employs TRBV7-9 and TRBJ1-1; tentatively, D is TRBD1 (5 bases). V was trimmed by 1 base and J by 3 bases, leaving 12 bases between them. CDR3 length: 15 residues. The germline V gene has CDR1 SEHNR and CDR2 FQNEAQ (reference sequence). The chain's CDR3 is CASSLGKGRDTEAFF. CDR3 nucleotides: TGTGCCAGCAGCTTAGGCAAGGGCAGGGACACTGAAGCTTTCTTT. Filled out from reference TRBV7-9 and TRBJ1-1, the complete variable domain reads DTGVSQNPRHKITKRGQNVTFRCDPISEHNRLYWYRQTLGQGPEFLTYFQNEAQLEKSRLLSDRFSAERPKGSFSTLEIQRTEQGDSAMYLCASSLGKGRDTEAFFGQGTRLTVV.